The 5 T cell receptor beta chains reported below all come from one sample, sequenced in a study of T cells after yellow fever vaccination. TCRdb reprocessed the 5' RACE reads via MiXCR and lists one record per CDR3 protein. This table holds 300,000 to 350,000 distinct CDR3 sequences, 4% to 5.5% found once. The sample here was PBMCs, taken 15 days after the yellow fever booster vaccination. The receptor set was obtained from a man younger than 35 who received the YFV17D yellow fever vaccine.

In its sample, this clonotype was seen many times. CDR3 in amino acids: CASTGAKNIQYF. The CDR3, as DNA: TGTGCCAGCACGGGGGCCAAAAACATTCAGTACTTC. J is TRBJ2-4 and V is TRBV7-9; TRBD2 might be the D (5 bases). This CDR3 comprises 12 residues. Germline V gene lookup returns CDR1 SEHNR and CDR2 FQNEAQ (reference sequence). V shed 7 bases and J shed 1 base, with 5 bases lying between them.

This clonotype appeared many times. The V and J genes are TRBV12-5 and TRBJ1-5; 7 bases fit TRBD1. V lost 2 bases to trimming and J lost 0 bases; unmatched junction nucleotides: 10. The CDR3 consists of 18 residues. CDR1 is LGHNT, CDR2 FRNRAP, per germline. CDR3 sequence: CASGLSRGAPLSNQPQHF. The CDR3, as DNA: TGTGCTAGTGGTTTGTCCAGGGGGGCCCCTCTTAGCAATCAGCCCCAGCATTTT.

The gene calls are TRBV18 and TRBJ2-1; unclear D gene. This CDR3 is built from 16 residues. Germline values: CDR1 KGHSH, CDR2 LQKENI. Trimming removed 4 bases from V and 0 bases from J, with 13 bases in between. The CDR3 spells CASSRTDASSYNEQFF. Here the CDR3 DNA reads TGTGCCAGCTCACGGACCGACGCGAGCTCCTACAATGAGCAGTTCTTC.

The chain recombines TRBV4-1 with TRBJ1-3, with D maybe TRBD1 (5 bases). Per the germline V gene, CDR1 is MGHRA and CDR2 is YSYEKL. The CDR3 runs 17 residues. Trimming cost V 1 base and J 0 bases, with 13 bases left between them. CDR3 in DNA: TGCGCCAGCAGCCAAGCGAGTTGGGGGAGCTCTGGAAACACCATATATTTT. It codes for CASSQASWGSSGNTIYF.

This clonotype has at least ten counts. The chain uses TRBV7-2 and TRBJ2-7, with 8 bases aligning to TRBD2. CDR1 and CDR2 (germline): SGHTA, FQGNSA. There are 14 residues in the CDR3. The ends lost 5 bases at V and 7 bases at J; junction bases unmatched: 10. CDR3 in DNA: TGTGCCAGCAGCACTCCGGGAGGGGAGAGGGAGCAGTACTTC. Translating gives CASSTPGGEREQYF.